A selection of T cell receptor beta chains follows, all from one sample in a study of regulatory T cells in long-lasting Graves disease. Each CDR3 protein is one row after TCRdb ran MiXCR on the multiplex PCR reads. This repertoire shows roughly 560,000 distinct CDR3 sequences, 9.5% to 15% found once; its top ten account for 7.5% to 9%. These sequences were also reported in another study, on T cells in Graves' hyperthyroidism and ophthalmopathy.

The sequencing used peripheral blood mononuclear cells (PBMCs), collected at new diagnosis, from a patient treated with antithyroid drugs. The receptors here all came from a woman aged 25-40 years with Graves disease. The CDR3 runs from the conserved cysteine through the conserved F or W. A D gene is named only where the DNA matches it firmly. The size entry is marked missing in some rows and otherwise reads once, few, many or a size class.

CDR3aa	CDR3nt	v_gene	j_gene	abundance	d_gene
CASSWSGLHSIGELFF	TGCGCCAGCAGCTGGAGCGGACTTCACTCAATCGGGGAGCTGTTTTTT	TRBV5-1	TRBJ2-2	many	NA
CSARDREHQPQHF	TGCAGTGCTAGAGACAGGGAGCATCAGCCCCAGCATTTT	TRBV20-1	TRBJ1-5	NA	NA
CASRDRDSGELFF	TGTGCCAGCCGGGACAGGGATTCGGGGGAGCTGTTTTTT	TRBV2	TRBJ2-2	NA	TRBD1
CASSHRQPRDYGYTF	TGTGCCAGCAGTCATAGACAACCCCGAGACTATGGCTACACCTTC	TRBV6-1	TRBJ1-2	many	NA
CASRQGSYNSPLHF	TGTGCCAGTCGCCAGGGCTCCTATAATTCACCCCTCCACTTT	TRBV2	TRBJ1-6	NA	NA
CASRLGTSGNYEQYF	TGTGCCAGCAGGCTAGGGACTAGCGGGAACTACGAGCAGTACTTC	TRBV2	TRBJ2-7	NA	TRBD2
CASSLKPPGQGIGELFF	TGTGCCAGCAGTTTAAAGCCCCCGGGACAGGGGATCGGGGAGCTGTTTTTT	TRBV27	TRBJ2-2	many	TRBD1
CASSSALGYGYTF	TGTGCCAGCAGCAGTGCCCTAGGGTATGGCTACACCTTC	TRBV2	TRBJ1-2	few	NA
CASSLERGPTDIQYF	TGTGCCAGCAGTTTGGAGAGGGGGCCAACTGACATTCAGTACTTC	TRBV28	TRBJ2-4	NA	TRBD1
CASSQGASAGAYEQYF	TGTGCCAGCAGCCAAGGGGCCTCAGCGGGGGCCTACGAGCAGTACTTC	TRBV14	TRBJ2-7	NA	TRBD2
CASSLQGLSNNEQFF	TGTGCCAGCAGCTTACAGGGATTGTCTAACAATGAGCAGTTCTTC	TRBV5-4	TRBJ2-1	many	NA
CASSPTGGTDTQYF	TGTGCCAGCAGCCCCACGGGTGGCACAGATACGCAGTATTTT	TRBV18	TRBJ2-3	many	NA
CASSLASSAKGRGTQYF	TGTGCCAGCAGCTTAGCCTCGTCGGCCAAGGGGCGCGGTACGCAGTATTTT	TRBV7-2	TRBJ2-3	NA	NA
CAWDRQGGTEAFF	TGTGCCTGGGATAGACAGGGAGGCACTGAAGCTTTCTTT	TRBV30	TRBJ1-1	many	TRBD1